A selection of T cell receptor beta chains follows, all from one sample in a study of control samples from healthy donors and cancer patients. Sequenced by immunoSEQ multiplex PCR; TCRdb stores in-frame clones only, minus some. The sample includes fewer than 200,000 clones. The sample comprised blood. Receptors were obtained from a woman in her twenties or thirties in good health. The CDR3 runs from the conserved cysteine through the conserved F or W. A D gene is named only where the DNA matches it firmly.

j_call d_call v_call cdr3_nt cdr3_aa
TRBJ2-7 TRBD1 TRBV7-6 TGTGCCAGCAGCGCGCCCGGGACAGGGGGGCACGAGCAGTACTTC CASSAPGTGGHEQYF
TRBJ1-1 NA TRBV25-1 TGTGCCAGCTCTAGTGGGGGGGAGTGGGGCACTGAAGCTTTCTTT CASSSGGEWGTEAFF
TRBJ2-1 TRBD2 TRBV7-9 TGTGCCAGCAGCTTACGGGGGGTTGAGCAGTTCTTC CASSLRGVEQFF
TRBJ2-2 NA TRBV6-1 TGTGCCAGCAGTGATCACGGGGGCGTACGGGGCGGGGAGCTGTTTTTT CASSDHGGVRGGELFF
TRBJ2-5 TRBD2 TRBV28 TGTGCCAGTGAAGTAGCGGGGGGACTCGAGACCCAGTACTTC CASEVAGGLETQYF
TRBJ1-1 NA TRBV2 TGTGCCAGCAGTCCCCCGACAGGTAACACTGAAGCTTTCTTT CASSPPTGNTEAFF
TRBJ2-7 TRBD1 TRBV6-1 TGTGCCAGCAGTGAAGAAAGGGGACAGGGGGCCTACGAGCAGTACTTC CASSEERGQGAYEQYF
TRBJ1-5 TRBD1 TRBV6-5 TGTGCCAGCAGTCCGGACAGGGGGCGTCAGCCCCAGCATTTT CASSPDRGRQPQHF
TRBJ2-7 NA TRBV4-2 TGTGCCAGCAGCCAAGGGGGATCCTACGAGCAGTACTTC CASSQGGSYEQYF
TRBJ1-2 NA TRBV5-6 TGTGCCAGCAGCTTAGGGGGGAGATATGGCTACACCTTC CASSLGGRYGYTF
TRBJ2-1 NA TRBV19 TGTGCCAGTAGTATGGACGGGGCGAACTCCTACAATGAGCAGTTCTTC CASSMDGANSYNEQFF
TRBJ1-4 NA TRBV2 TGTGCCAGCAGGCTGCGGGGGGGCGAGGAAAAACTGTTTTTT CASRLRGGEEKLFF
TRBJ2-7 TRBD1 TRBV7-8 TGTGCCAGCCATCTCGGACAGGGACTTGGGTACGGGCAGTACTTC CASHLGQGLGYGQYF